The subject of this entry is one TCR beta chain. This sample is part of a study of cytomegalovirus exposure and HLA in healthy donors. The CDR3 spans 14 residues. Germline CDR1 reads SGHRS; CDR2 reads YFSETQ. Between the trimmed V and J ends, which lost 0 bases and 2 bases, there was a span of 9 bases. Researchers ran the PCR with 60 Vbeta and 13 Jbeta primers. Repertoires were generated with immunoSEQ multiplex PCR, while TCRdb's copy carries only in-frame clones and drops some. In the table there are around 69,000 clones, 65% to 70% of which are singletons. This chain joins TRBV5-1 and TRBJ2-7; TRBD1 might be the D (6 bases). This clonotype was sampled from a man aged 35-49 years in good health and CMV-seropositive. The sequencing sample was made of PBMCs. DNA of the CDR3: TGCGCCAGCAGCTTGGAGCAGGGGCCCTACGAGCAGTACTTC. It encodes CASSLEQGPYEQYF. The variable domain in full, completed from reference TRBV5-1 and TRBJ2-7, reads KAGVTQTPRYLIKTRGQQVTLSCSPISGHRSVSWYQQTPGQGLQFLFEYFSETQRNKGNFPGRFSGRQFSNSRSEMNVSTLELGDSALYLCASSLEQGPYEQYFGPGTRLTVT.